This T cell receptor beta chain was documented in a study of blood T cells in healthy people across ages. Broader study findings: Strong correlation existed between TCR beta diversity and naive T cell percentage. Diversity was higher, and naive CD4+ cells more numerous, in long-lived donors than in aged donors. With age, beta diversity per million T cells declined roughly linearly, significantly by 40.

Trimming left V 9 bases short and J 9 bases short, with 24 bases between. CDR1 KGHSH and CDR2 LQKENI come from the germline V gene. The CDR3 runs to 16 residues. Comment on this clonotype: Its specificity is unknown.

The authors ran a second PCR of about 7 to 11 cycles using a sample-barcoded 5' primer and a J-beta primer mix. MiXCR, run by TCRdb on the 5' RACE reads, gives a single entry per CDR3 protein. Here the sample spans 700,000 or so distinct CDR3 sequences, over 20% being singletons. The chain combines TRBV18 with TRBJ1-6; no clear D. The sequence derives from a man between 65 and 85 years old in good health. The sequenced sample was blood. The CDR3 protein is CASLQDLSLRGSPLHF. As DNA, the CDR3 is TGTGCCAGTCTCCAGGACTTAAGTCTCCGGGGTTCACCCCTCCACTTT.